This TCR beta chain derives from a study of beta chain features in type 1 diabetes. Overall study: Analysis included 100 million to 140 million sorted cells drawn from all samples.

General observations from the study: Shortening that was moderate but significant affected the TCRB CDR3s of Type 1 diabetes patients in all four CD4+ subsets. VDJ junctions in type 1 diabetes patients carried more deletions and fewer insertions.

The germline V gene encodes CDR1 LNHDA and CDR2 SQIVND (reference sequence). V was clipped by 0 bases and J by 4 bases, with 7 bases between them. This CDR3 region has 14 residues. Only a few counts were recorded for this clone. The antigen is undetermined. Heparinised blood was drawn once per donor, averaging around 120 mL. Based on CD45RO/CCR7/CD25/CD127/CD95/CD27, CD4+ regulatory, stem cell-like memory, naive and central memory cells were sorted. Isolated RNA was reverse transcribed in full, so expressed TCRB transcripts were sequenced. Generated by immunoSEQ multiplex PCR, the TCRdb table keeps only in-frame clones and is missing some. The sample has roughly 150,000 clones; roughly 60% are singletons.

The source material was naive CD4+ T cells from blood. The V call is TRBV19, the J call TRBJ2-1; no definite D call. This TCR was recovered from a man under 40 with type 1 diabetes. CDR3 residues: CASSIDPGYNEQFF. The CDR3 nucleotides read TGTGCCAGTAGTATAGATCCGGGTTACAATGAGCAGTTCTTC. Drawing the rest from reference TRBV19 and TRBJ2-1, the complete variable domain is DGGITQSPKYLFRKEGQNVTLSCEQNLNHDAMYWYRQDPGQGLRLIYYSQIVNDFQKGDIAEGYSVSREKKESFPLTVTSAQKNPTAFYLCASSIDPGYNEQFFGPGTRLTVL.